This TCR beta chain came from a study of blood T cell repertoires in COVID-19. Per germline, CDR1 MDHEN and CDR2 SYDVKM. The CDR3 runs 16 residues. Trimming pared 5 bases from V and 7 bases from J, leaving 23 bases between. This clone was detected only once. As handled by the study authors: Amplification from reference gene primers served as the basis for estimated nucleated cell counts. Sequenced by immunoSEQ multiplex PCR; TCRdb stores in-frame clones only, minus some. V, J and clone size were drawn from that table, and D and trimming were deduced from the DNA. The data hold about 210,000 clones, with around 83% observed a single time.

The V gene is TRBV28, the J gene TRBJ1-2; D perhaps matches TRBD1 (5 bases). The clonotype originates from a woman in her fifties or sixties with acute or convalescent COVID-19. Material: peripheral blood. CDR3 loop: CASSPRQSLGLGGYTF. For the CDR3, the DNA is TGTGCCAGCAGTCCTCGACAGTCTCTCGGTTTGGGTGGCTACACCTTC.